This T cell receptor (beta chain) was documented in a study of cytomegalovirus exposure and HLA in healthy donors (TCRdb year 2017). A note on the overall study: An earlier analysis of roughly 500 of the donors reported about 250 Gb of sequence data and some 120 million unique TCR beta sequences from about 179 million T cells. Around 320 gigabases of sequencing data and 70 million to 100 million unique TCR sequences were included in an early release covering about 700 HLA-typed donors. Of the roughly 430 genotyped donors, over 70% fell in the genetic ancestry cluster associated with self-reported Caucasian donors. The study aimed to test whether signatures of past pathogen exposure could be identified by cataloging public T cell receptors. The T cell repertoires of 700 or so subjects were profiled by immunosequencing and related to cytomegalovirus serostatus. A separate validation cohort of over 95 different subjects was used in addition to the approximately 700-subject first cohort. High-throughput TCR immunosequencing, statistical association of individual TCRs with disease status, and machine learning were combined to predict cytomegalovirus infection status. To study patterns of TCR occurrence, a later analysis re-analyzed previously published TCR beta repertoires from 666 donors and added high-resolution HLA genotyping. Rather than drawing on any new phenotypic data, the later analysis identified candidate immune exposures from TCR beta sequences and the way those sequences occurred across donors. To decide whether each TCR beta V gene segment behaved as functional or pseudogenic, an earlier analysis of approximately 600 of the donors relied on high-throughput TCR beta sequencing. Donor age, sex, ethnicity and CMV serostatus were compiled alongside the repertoire data. A later genetic analysis used genome-wide SNP genotypes for about 60% of the roughly 670 donors, treating that subset as a discovery cohort. All discovery cohort repertoires had been generated using a single sequencing platform. Both class I and class II loci were covered by HLA typing, at four-digit resolution. The number of donors typed differed by locus, with about 629-630 for A, B, C, DRB1 and DQB1, roughly 520 for DQA1, nearly 610 for DPA1, and around 450 for DPB1. Roughly 5 DR-DQ haplotypes were handled as single units for association and clustering, since linkage in the cohort was strong. Among 300 to 500 genotyped donors of the cohort, an average of about 240,000 unique TCR beta nucleotide sequences was sequenced per donor, of which roughly 17% were non-productive.

The library was built by means of the immunoSEQ multiplex PCR assay. For the multiplex PCR, a mixture combining 60 forward primers for TCR Vbeta segments and 13 reverse primers for TCR Jbeta segments was used. The CDR3 region of rearranged TCR beta genes was amplified from genomic DNA with a multiplex PCR assay. The amplified TCR beta libraries were sequenced on the Illumina HiSeq System as 87-base-pair reads. As for the authors' bioinformatics: Across the roughly 670 repertoires, a later analysis counted 60 million to 90 million unique TCR beta chains, approximately 12 million of which were shared by at least two donors. Raw reads were error-corrected and collapsed into unique sequences by a nearest-neighbor algorithm in which closely related sequences were merged to remove PCR and sequencing errors. To assign V, D and J gene segments, CDR3 sequences were aligned to IMGT reference sequences. For a sequence to be retained, a match of at least six nucleotides was required to both a V gene segment and a J gene segment. A rearrangement counted as productive if the CDR3 had no stop codons and remained in frame with V and J, and every other rearrangement counted as non-productive. CDR3 was defined according to IMGT convention as the region running from the second conserved V-encoded cysteine to the conserved J-encoded phenylalanine. Sequences without an unambiguous match to a single V gene segment were excluded from the earlier analysis of 450 to 650 of the donors. An earlier analysis of approximately 590 of the donors called V segments functional above 56.7% productive rearrangements and segregating when the between-donor standard deviation exceeded 5%. To diagnose cytomegalovirus status from the catalog of TCR beta chain sequences, a statistical classification framework was built. A later analysis assigned V and J genes by comparing TCR nucleotide sequences with IMGT/GENE-DB human TR gene sequences. The TCRdist pipeline was used in a later analysis to assign CDR3 sequences and most-parsimonious VDJ recombination scenarios. In a later analysis, every TCR beta chain was defined by the combination of its CDR3 amino acid sequence and its V-gene family, and reads without a unique V-gene family were dropped. In a later analysis, around 600 highly shared, low-generation-probability nucleotide sequences were removed to address suspected cross-contamination and a sequencing artifact. In a later analysis, a clonal expansion index was calculated for each public chain from normalized within-repertoire ranks of inferred template counts. A later analysis computed generation probabilities with a VDJ recombination model fitted to out-of-frame rearrangements, and checked the results against IGoR. Hypergeometric tests were used in a later analysis to score TCR-TCR, TCR-HLA and TCR-CMV co-occurrence, with a repertoire-size bias correction applied to the TCR pairs. To estimate false discovery rates, a later analysis permuted the HLA or CMV assignments 20 times. In a later analysis, co-occurring TCRs were grouped using DBSCAN, with TCRdist sequence similarity added in when clustering inside HLA-allele-positive subsets. Co-occurrence clustering excluded repertoires with fewer than 30,000 or more than 120,000 public chains, plus five with anomalous nucleotide sharing. TCRdb holds this immuneACCESS table with in-frame rearrangements only. Some clones are missing; in checked studies, unresolved V genes explain under half, and the rest has no known cause. V and J calls and clone size come straight from that table; D and trimming were deduced from the DNA. Here the sample has 120,000 or so clones; about four fifths occur a single time. The top ten clones comprise more than 1.5% of the sample.

Spanning cysteine to phenylalanine, the CDR3 consists of 13 amino acids. The kept DNA is CDR3 alone, 39 bases in frame from the first base. For CDR1 and CDR2, the germline V gene lists SGDLS and YYNGEE. V lost 4 bases and J lost 8 bases; the stretch between them is 15 bases long. A note on this clone: The antigen it recognizes is unknown. The input lacks base qualities; no much larger clone sits a single base away.

General study outcomes and caveats: Compared with equally common non-associated chains, HLA-associated TCR beta chains in a later analysis were more clonally expanded and had lower generation probabilities. Immune exposure information for the cohort was limited to CMV serostatus. In the study, some 160 TCR beta chains were listed as associated with cytomegalovirus. A group of highly shared sequence variants was considered likely to be a technical artifact of the sequencing pipeline. When HLA alleles, especially DR and DQ, strongly co-occurred, attributing TCR associations to individual alleles was difficult. The presence/absence analyses assumed that sequencing depth was roughly uniform across donors, and that assumption may not be true. Most TCR sequences were observed very rarely across donors, whereas some public TCRs were present in many individuals. According to a later analysis, parvovirus B19, influenza, CMV and Epstein-Barr virus appeared linked to several top co-occurrence clusters. A few of the identified cytomegalovirus-associated TCR beta chains were confirmed in vitro to be specific for cytomegalovirus antigens. Because some donors lacked HLA typing at each locus, the association tests relied only on the typed subset. According to a later analysis, TCR association rates differed among HLA loci, with DRB1 alleles showing the most associated TCRs and HLA-C alleles showing the fewest. A further reported finding was that TCR beta sequences accurately predicted the HLA-A and HLA-B alleles for most subjects in the first cohort. In a later genetic analysis, fewer N-insertions in productive TCRs were reported among donors in an Asian-associated ancestry cluster than the approximately 670-donor mean. Because counts were too low, some 16 rarely observed V segments, including chromosome 9 orphons, were excluded from the earlier analysis of some 540 of the donors. A later analysis associated 15,000 or so TCR beta sequences with specific HLA alleles at a false discovery rate of 0.05. Correlated functional status among segregating V segments might be attributable to linkage disequilibrium, but an unknown experimental factor could not be ruled out. V-gene and J-gene trimming of TCR beta chains was associated with a missense DCLRE1C variant in a later genetic analysis, and the association was replicated in an independent cohort. Some IMGT-functional V segments, including TRBV6-2 and TRBV6-3, could not be told apart with the 87-base-pair reads, so those segments were excluded. The authors suggested that the approach could potentially be generalized to other disease states and immunological phenotypes. The classifier was reported to diagnose cytomegalovirus status with high specificity and sensitivity in both the original and validation cohorts. According to a later analysis, most CMV-associated TCR beta chains appeared to be HLA-restricted, and the HLA associations seemed to be driven largely by CMV exposure. An earlier analysis of approximately 570 of the donors showed that most TCR beta V segments appeared in productive rearrangements either about 87% or about 30% of the time, which broadly matched IMGT annotations. This cohort had only TCR beta chains sequenced, and the lack of alpha or paired-chain data limited which features could be detected.

The cohort consisted of 666 healthy bone marrow donors. Cohort members were all nominally healthy when sampled, although unrecorded immune exposures were likely present. The donor tested CMV seronegative, placing the donor among the roughly 340 seronegative members of the cohort. A peripheral blood sample was provided by each donor, and peripheral blood mononuclear cells were used for TCR beta sequencing. The Qiagen DNeasy Blood Extraction Kit was used to extract genomic DNA from the blood cell samples. Source material: PBMCs. The sequence joins TRBV9 to TRBJ1-2; the D gene is perhaps TRBD1, from 5 matching bases. This TCR was recovered from a man between 18 and 35 years old in good health and CMV-seronegative. The nucleotide sequence is TGTGCCAGCAGCCCGCATGCAGGGTACGGCTACACCTTC. This translates into CASSPHAGYGYTF.